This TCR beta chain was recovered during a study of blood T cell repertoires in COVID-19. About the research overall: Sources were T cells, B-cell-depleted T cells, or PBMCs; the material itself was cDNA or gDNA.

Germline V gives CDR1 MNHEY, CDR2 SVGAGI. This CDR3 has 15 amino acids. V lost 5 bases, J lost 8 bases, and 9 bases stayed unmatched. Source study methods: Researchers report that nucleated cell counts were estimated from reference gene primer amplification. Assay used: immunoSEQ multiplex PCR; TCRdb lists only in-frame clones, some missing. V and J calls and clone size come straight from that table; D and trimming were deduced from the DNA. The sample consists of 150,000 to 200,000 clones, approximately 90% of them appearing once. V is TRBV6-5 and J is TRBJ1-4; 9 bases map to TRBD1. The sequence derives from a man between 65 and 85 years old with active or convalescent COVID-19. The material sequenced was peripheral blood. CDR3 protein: CASSLLQGAKEKLFF. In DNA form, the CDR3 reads TGTGCCAGCAGTCTGTTACAGGGGGCGAAGGAAAAACTGTTTTTT.